This is a list of T cell receptor beta chains from one sample in a study of metastatic and nonmetastatic thyroid tumors. TCRdb re-processed the PCR reads through MiXCR. The sample lists more than 10,000 clones; about 33% were seen once. The material sequenced was tumor tissue. These TCRs come from a male donor with papillary thyroid cancer or a benign thyroid nodule (not recorded which). Some clones in this sample may be carry-over from other donors' samples. CDR3s leave out the opening cysteine and the closing phenylalanine or tryptophan. The order of the fields is V gene, CDR3 protein.

V: TRBV7-8
CDR3: ASSFGGAMYEQY

V: TRBV19
CDR3: ASTLTWGGELF

V: TRBV7-2
CDR3: ASSIWGQQGTQY

V: TRBV27
CDR3: ASSSRGPNTGELF

V: TRBV10-1
CDR3: ASSRGSGFSEQY

V: TRBV11-2
CDR3: ASSLDPQSNQPQH

V: TRBV5-1
CDR3: SQPGQGAVNEQF

V: TRBV27
CDR3: ASSSGTGGVETQY

V: TRBV3-1
CDR3: ASSQGSSGGATDTQY

V: TRBV9
CDR3: ASSAQNSPGELF

V: TRBV5-1
CDR3: ASSLEGQLTNTGELF

V: TRBV4-2
CDR3: ASSQGPGGGLNSPLH

V: TRBV24-1
CDR3: ATSDSGRNYNEQF

V: TRBV6-1
CDR3: ASRTGYEQY

V: TRBV5-1
CDR3: ASSLGGITDTQY

V: TRBV3-1
CDR3: ASSRGLNNEQF

V: TRBV9
CDR3: ASSVRVAADTQY

V: TRBV6-6
CDR3: ASSYGSSGRSYNEQF

V: TRBV28
CDR3: ASNRHRGMEKLF

V: TRBV27
CDR3: ASSPNGGYGYT

V: TRBV20-1
CDR3: SASSSTSATDTQY

V: TRBV6-6
CDR3: ASSSYRASGPRDTQY